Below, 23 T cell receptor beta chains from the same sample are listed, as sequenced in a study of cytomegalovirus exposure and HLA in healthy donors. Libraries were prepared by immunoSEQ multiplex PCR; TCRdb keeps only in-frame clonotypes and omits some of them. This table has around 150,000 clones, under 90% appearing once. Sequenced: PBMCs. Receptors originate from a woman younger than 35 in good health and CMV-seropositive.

This chain's CDR3 is CASSFSGRTPYEQYF. The CDR3 nucleotides are TGTGCCAGCAGCTTTAGCGGGAGGACACCCTACGAGCAGTACTTC. This chain joins TRBV7-2 and TRBJ2-7; 10 bases are a match to TRBD2. J gave up 2 bases and V 3 bases, and 4 bases lay outside the gene matches. This CDR3 has 15 residues. Germline CDR1 is SGHTA and CDR2 is FQGNSA.

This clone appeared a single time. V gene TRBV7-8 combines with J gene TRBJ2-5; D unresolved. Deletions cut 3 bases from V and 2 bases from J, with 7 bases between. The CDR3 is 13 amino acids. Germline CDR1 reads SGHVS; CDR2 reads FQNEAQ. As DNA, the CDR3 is TGTGCCAGCAGCTTGAACCGGCAAGAGACCCAGTACTTC. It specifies CASSLNRQETQYF.

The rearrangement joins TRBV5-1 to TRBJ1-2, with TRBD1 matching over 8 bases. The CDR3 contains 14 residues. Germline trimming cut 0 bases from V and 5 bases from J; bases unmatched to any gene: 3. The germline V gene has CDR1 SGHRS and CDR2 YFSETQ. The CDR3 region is CASSLADRGYGYTF. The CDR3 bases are TGCGCCAGCAGCTTGGCCGACAGGGGTTATGGCTACACCTTC.

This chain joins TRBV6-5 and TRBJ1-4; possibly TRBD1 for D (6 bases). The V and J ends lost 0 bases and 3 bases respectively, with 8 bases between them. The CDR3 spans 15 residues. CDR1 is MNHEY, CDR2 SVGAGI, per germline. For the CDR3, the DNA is TGTGCCAGCAGTTACTCCTCAGGGGCTAATGAAAAACTGTTTTTT. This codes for CASSYSSGANEKLFF.

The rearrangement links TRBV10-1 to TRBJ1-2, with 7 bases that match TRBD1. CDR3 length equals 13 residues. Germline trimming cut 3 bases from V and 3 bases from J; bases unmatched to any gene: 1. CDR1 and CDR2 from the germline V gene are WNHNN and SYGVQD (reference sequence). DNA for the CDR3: TGCGCCAGCAGTGAAGACAGGGACTATGGCTACACCTTC. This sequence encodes CASSEDRDYGYTF.

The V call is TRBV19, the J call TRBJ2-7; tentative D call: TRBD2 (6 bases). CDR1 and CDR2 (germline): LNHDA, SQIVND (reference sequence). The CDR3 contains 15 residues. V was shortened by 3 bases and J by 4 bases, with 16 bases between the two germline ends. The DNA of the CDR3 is TGTGCCAGTAGTATCCGGGACTCATTAAGATACGAGCAGTACTTC. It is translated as CASSIRDSLRYEQYF.

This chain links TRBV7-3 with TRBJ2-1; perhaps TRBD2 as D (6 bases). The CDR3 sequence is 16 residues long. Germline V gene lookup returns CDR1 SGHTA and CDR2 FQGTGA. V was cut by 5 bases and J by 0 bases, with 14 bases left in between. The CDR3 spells CASSPTVADSYNEQFF. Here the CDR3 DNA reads TGTGCCAGCAGCCCGACAGTAGCGGACTCCTACAATGAGCAGTTCTTC.

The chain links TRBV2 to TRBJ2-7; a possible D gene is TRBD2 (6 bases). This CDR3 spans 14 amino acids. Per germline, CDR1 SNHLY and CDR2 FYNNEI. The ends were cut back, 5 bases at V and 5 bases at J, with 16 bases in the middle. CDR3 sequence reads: CASSFRGSSHEQYF. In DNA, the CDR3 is TGTGCCAGCAGTTTCCGGGGGAGTTCCCACGAGCAGTACTTC.

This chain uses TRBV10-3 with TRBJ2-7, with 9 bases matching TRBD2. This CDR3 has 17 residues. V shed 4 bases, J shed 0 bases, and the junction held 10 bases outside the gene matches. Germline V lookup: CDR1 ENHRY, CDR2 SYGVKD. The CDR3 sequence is CAISGAWPSGNSYEQYF. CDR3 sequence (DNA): TGTGCCATCAGTGGTGCGTGGCCTAGCGGGAACTCCTACGAGCAGTACTTC.

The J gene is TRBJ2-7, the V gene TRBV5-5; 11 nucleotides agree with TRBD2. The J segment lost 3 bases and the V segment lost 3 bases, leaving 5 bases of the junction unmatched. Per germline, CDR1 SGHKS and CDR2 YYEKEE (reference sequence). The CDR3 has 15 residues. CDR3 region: CASSSRTSGLYEQYF. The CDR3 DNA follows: TGTGCCAGCAGCTCACGGACTAGCGGGCTCTACGAGCAGTACTTC.

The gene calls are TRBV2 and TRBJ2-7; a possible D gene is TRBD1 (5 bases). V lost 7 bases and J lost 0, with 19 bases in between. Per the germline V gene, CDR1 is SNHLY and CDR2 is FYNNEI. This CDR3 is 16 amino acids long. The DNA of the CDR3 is TGTGCCAGCATTCCTTTCTGGCAGGGAAGCTCCTACGAGCAGTACTTC. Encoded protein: CASIPFWQGSSYEQYF.

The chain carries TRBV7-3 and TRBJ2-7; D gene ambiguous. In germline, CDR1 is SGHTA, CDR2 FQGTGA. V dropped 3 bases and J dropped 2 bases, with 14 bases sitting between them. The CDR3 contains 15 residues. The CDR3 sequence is CASSLFGGTTYEQYF. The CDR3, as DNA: TGTGCCAGCAGCTTGTTCGGCGGTACAACCTACGAGCAGTACTTC.

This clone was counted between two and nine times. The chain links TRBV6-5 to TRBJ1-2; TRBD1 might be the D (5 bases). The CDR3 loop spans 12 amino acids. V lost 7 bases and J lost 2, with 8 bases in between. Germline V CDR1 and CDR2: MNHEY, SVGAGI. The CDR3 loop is CASKQGNYGYTF. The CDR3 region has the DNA TGTGCCAGCAAGCAGGGAAACTATGGCTACACCTTC.

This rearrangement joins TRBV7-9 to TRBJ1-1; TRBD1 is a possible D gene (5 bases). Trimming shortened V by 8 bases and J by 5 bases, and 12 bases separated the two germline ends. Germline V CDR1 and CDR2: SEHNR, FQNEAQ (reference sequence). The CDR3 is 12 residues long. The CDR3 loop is CASQPGQTEAFF. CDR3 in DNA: TGTGCCAGCCAACCAGGGCAGACTGAAGCTTTCTTT.

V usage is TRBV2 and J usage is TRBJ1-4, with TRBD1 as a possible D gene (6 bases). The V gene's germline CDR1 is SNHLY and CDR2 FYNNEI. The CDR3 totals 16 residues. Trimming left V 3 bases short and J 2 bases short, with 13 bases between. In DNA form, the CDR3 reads TGTGCCAGCAGTGATCGTCCAGGGGTGACTAATGAAAAACTGTTTTTT. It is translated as CASSDRPGVTNEKLFF.

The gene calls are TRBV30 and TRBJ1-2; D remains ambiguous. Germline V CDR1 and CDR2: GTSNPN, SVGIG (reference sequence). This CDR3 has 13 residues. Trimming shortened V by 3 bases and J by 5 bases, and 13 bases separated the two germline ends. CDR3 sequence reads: CAWSSGSPYGYTF. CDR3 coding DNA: TGTGCCTGGAGCTCCGGGAGTCCGTATGGCTACACCTTC.

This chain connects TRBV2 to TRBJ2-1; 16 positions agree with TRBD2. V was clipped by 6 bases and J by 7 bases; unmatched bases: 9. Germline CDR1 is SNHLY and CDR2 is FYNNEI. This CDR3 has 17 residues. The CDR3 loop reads CASRGTSGRAGGNEQFF. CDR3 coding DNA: TGTGCCAGCAGGGGGACTAGCGGGAGGGCAGGAGGGAATGAGCAGTTCTTC.

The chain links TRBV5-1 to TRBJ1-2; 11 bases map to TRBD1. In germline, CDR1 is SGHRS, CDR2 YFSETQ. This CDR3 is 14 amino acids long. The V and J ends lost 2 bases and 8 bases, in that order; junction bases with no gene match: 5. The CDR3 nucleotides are TGCGCCAGCAGCTTTCCGGGACAGGGGGAAGGCTACACCTTC. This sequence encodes CASSFPGQGEGYTF.

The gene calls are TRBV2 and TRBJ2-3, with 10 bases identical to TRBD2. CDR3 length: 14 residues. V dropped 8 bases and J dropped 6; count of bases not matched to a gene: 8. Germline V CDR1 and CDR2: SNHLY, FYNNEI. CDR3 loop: CASFSAGGWDTQYF. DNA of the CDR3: TGTGCCAGCTTCTCAGCGGGAGGGTGGGATACGCAGTATTTT.

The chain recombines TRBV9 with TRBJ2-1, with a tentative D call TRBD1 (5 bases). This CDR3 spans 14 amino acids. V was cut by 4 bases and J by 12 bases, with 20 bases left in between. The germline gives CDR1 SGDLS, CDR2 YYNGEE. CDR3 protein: CASSPILPGRWQFF. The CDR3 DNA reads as TGTGCCAGCAGCCCAATCTTGCCAGGGCGGTGGCAGTTCTTC.

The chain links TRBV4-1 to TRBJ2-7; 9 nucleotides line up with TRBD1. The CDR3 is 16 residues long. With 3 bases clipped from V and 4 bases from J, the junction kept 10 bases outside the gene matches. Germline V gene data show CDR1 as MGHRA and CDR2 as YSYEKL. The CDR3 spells CASSQSSGTGQYEQYF. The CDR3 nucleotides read TGCGCCAGCAGCCAGTCAAGTGGGACAGGGCAGTACGAGCAGTACTTC.

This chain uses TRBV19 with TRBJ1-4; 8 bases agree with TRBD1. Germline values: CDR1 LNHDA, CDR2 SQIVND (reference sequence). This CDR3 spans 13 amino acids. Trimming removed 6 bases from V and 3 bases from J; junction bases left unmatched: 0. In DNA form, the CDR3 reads TGTGCCAGTAGACAGGGGGCTAATGAAAAACTGTTTTTT. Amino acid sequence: CASRQGANEKLFF.

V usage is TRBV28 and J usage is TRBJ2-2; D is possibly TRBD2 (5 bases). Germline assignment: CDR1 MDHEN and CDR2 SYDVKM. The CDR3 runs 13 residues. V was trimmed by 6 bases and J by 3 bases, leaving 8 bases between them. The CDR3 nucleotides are TGTGCCAGCAGGGGGAGTGACACCGGGGAGCTGTTTTTT. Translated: CASRGSDTGELFF.